These 3 T cell receptor beta chains originate from one sample sequenced in a study of shared T cell receptors in the human thymus. Repertoires were generated with immunoSEQ multiplex PCR, while TCRdb's copy carries only in-frame clones and drops some. Found here are 63,000 or so clones, roughly 96% of them singletons; the top ten hold 0.033%. What was sequenced was thymocytes. These receptors were taken from a human donor.

Here the CDR3 DNA reads TGTGCCAGCTCACCGTTTGGGGGGCACAATAATGAAAAACTGTTTTTT. This codes for CASSPFGGHNNEKLFF. V gene TRBV18 combines with J gene TRBJ1-4; D perhaps matches TRBD1 (6 bases). The CDR3 has 16 amino acids. Looked up from germline, CDR1 is KGHSH and CDR2 is LQKENI. V lost 3 bases to trimming and J lost 4 bases, with 15 bases between them.

V and J are TRBV5-4 and TRBJ2-2; perhaps TRBD1 as D (5 bases). The V end lost 0 bases, the J end lost 0 bases, and 21 bases lay between the germline ends. This CDR3 spans 20 amino acids. Germline lookup yields CDR1 SGHNT and CDR2 YYREEE (reference sequence). CDR3 DNA sequence: TGTGCCAGCAGCTTGGGCAGGGCAAGCCCAGTTCCCTCGAACACCGGGGAGCTGTTTTTT. This codes for CASSLGRASPVPSNTGELFF.

V usage is TRBV5-1 and J usage is TRBJ2-1; D tentatively reads TRBD1 or TRBD2 (6 bases each). Deletions cut 0 bases from V and 3 bases from J, with 13 bases between. Germline V gene sequence: CDR1 SGHRS, CDR2 YFSETQ. The CDR3 runs to 16 residues. The CDR3 loop is CASSLVPGARYNEQFF. The CDR3 DNA follows: TGCGCCAGCAGCTTGGTACCGGGGGCCCGCTACAATGAGCAGTTCTTC.